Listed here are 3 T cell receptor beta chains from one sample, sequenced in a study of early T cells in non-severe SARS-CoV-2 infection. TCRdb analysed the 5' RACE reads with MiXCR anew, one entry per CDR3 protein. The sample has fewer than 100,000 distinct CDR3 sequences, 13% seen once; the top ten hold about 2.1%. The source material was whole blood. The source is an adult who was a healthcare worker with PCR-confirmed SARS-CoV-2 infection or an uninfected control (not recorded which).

The CDR3 region has the DNA TGCAGTGCCGGGGGATTGGAGACCCAGTACTTC. It is translated as CSAGGLETQYF. This chain links TRBV20-1 with TRBJ2-5, with a tentative D call TRBD2 (6 bases). V lost 6 bases and J lost 5, with 10 bases in between. Germline V gene data show CDR1 as DFQATT and CDR2 as SNEGSKA (reference sequence). The CDR3 runs 11 residues.

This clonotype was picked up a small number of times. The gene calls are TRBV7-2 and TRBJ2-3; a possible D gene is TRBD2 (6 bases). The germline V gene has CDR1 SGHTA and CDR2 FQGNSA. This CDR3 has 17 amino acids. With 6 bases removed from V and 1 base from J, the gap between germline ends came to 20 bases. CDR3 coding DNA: TGTGCCAGCAGGCCGAAAGGGGCGGGGCTGCGCACAGATACGCAGTATTTT. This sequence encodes CASRPKGAGLRTDTQYF.

The CDR3 DNA reads as TGTGCCAGCAGTCACAGGGGGGAGAGAATGAACACTGAAGCTTTCTTT. It translates to CASSHRGERMNTEAFF. V gene TRBV6-5 combines with J gene TRBJ1-1; 8 nucleotides align to TRBD1. This CDR3 region has 16 residues. CDR1 MNHEY and CDR2 SVGAGI come from the germline V gene. V lost 5 bases and J lost 0; bases outside the gene matches: 8.